Below are 7 T cell receptor beta chains sequenced from a single sample in a study of Graves' ophthalmopathy and Graves' hyperthyroidism. Investigators amplified TCR beta CDR3 regions from RNA transcripts. Second-round multiplex PCR came after first-round RT-PCR with HTBI primers. TCRdb passed the multiplex PCR reads through MiXCR, listing each CDR3 protein once. The table shows hundreds of thousands of distinct CDR3 sequences, with 40% occurring only once. Material: peripheral blood. These receptor sequences come from an adult man with Graves' ophthalmopathy.

This clonotype was seen ten or more times. The rearrangement joins TRBV10-3 to TRBJ2-5, with 9 bases identical to TRBD2. The V segment lost 8 bases and the J segment 0 bases; nucleotides outside the gene matches: 10. The CDR3 is 16 residues long. Germline V gene sequence: CDR1 ENHRY, CDR2 SYGVKD. The CDR3 DNA reads TGTGCCATCTCCCAACTAGCGGGCATGAACCAAGAGACCCAGTACTTC. Translation gives CAISQLAGMNQETQYF.

This chain links TRBV10-3 with TRBJ2-7; 7 bases line up with TRBD2. Germline trimming cut 10 bases from V and 2 bases from J; bases unmatched to any gene: 5. Germline-derived CDR1 and CDR2 are ENHRY and SYGVKD. The length of the CDR3 is 12 residues. The CDR3 here is CATGLSTYEQYF. CDR3 nucleotides: TGTGCCACGGGACTATCAACCTACGAGCAGTACTTC.

With regard to this clonotype: The CDR3 ends on some other residue instead of the conserved phenylalanine or tryptophan, so this is likely a read error. Here the CDR3 reads CASSERMGPSTEAFL. The CDR3 region has the DNA TGTGCCAGCAGTGAACGGATGGGTCCGAGCACTGAAGCTTTCCTT. The V call is TRBV2, the J call TRBJ1-1; no reliable D call. V lost 2 bases, J lost 4 bases, and 14 bases lay in between. Germline lookup yields CDR1 SNHLY and CDR2 FYNNEI. The CDR3 length is 15 residues.

A few counts support this clonotype. This rearrangement joins TRBV11-2 to TRBJ1-1; D gene uncertain. Germline V gene lookup returns CDR1 SGHAT and CDR2 FQNNGV. V was clipped by 6 bases and J by 2 bases, with 13 bases between them. The CDR3 has 14 amino acids. The CDR3 DNA reads TGTGCCAGCAGTTCGGTGCCGGGTAACACTGAAGCTTTCTTT. Its protein is CASSSVPGNTEAFF.

This sequence joins TRBV7-9 and TRBJ1-3, with 7 positions matching TRBD1. The CDR3 spans 15 residues. Trimming removed 5 bases from V and 0 bases from J; junction bases left unmatched: 4. CDR1 and CDR2 from the germline V gene are SEHNR and FQNEAQ (reference sequence). CDR3 sequence reads: CASSQGQSSGNTIYF. CDR3 DNA: TGTGCCAGCAGCCAGGGACAGAGCTCTGGAAACACCATATATTTT.

This clonotype was seen repeatedly, ten times or more. This chain uses TRBV10-3 with TRBJ1-1; D remains ambiguous. V lost 0 bases and J 0 bases, leaving 8 bases between the germline ends. The CDR3 contains 15 residues. CDR1 is ENHRY and CDR2 is SYGVKD in the germline V gene. As DNA, the CDR3 is TGTGCCATCAGTGAGTCCACCGCATTGAACACTGAAGCTTTCTTT. It translates to CAISESTALNTEAFF.

This chain uses TRBV13 with TRBJ2-5, with D uncertain. V lost 0 bases and J 2 bases, leaving 16 bases between the germline ends. Germline V CDR1 and CDR2: PRHDT, FYEKMQ (reference sequence). This CDR3 has 17 amino acids. The CDR3, as DNA: TGTGCCAGCAGCTTAGGCTTTGGCGGAAGAAGTCAAGAGACCCAGTACTTC. This encodes CASSLGFGGRSQETQYF. Supplemented by reference TRBV13 and TRBJ2-5, the full variable domain reads AAGVIQSPRHLIKEKRETATLKCYPIPRHDTVYWYQQGPGQDPQFLISFYEKMQSDKGSIPDRFSAQQFSDYHSELNMSSLELGDSALYFCASSLGFGGRSQETQYFGPGTRLLVL.